What follows are 9 T cell receptor beta chains derived from one specimen sequenced in a study of neoadjuvant nivolumab and ipilimumab in lung cancer (dated by TCRdb to the early 2020s). Library construction relied on the immunoSEQ multiplex PCR assay. TCRdb retrieved this table from immuneACCESS and kept in-frame rearrangements only. Not all clones are present; in checked studies, unresolved V genes account for under half, and no reason is known for the remainder. The sample table shows 40,000 or so clones, and approximately 89% are seen once. Jointly, the top ten make up 3% to 4% of the sample. The time point label on this specimen signifies: pretherapy, before neoadjuvant immune checkpoint inhibitors. The sequences come from peripheral blood, collected before neoadjuvant nivolumab, alone or with ipilimumab. These receptors were obtained from an adult with non-small cell lung cancer.

This sequence joins TRBV15 and TRBJ2-7; weak D call: TRBD2 (5 bases). The V end was cut by 3 bases, the J end by 6 bases, with 9 bases between. The CDR3 has 12 residues. Germline V gives CDR1 LNHNV, CDR2 YYDKDF (reference sequence). CDR3 in amino acids: CATSSDGSEQYF. CDR3 bases: TGTGCCACCAGCAGCGATGGGAGCGAGCAGTACTTC.

In this sample, this clone turned up a few times. The CDR3 DNA reads TGTGCCTGGAGTGTACAGCGCGGTCAGCCCCAGCATTTT. Translating gives CAWSVQRGQPQHF. The V call is TRBV30, the J call TRBJ1-5; D uncertain. CDR1 GTSNPN and CDR2 SVGIG come from the germline V gene (reference sequence). The CDR3 spans 13 residues. V lost 0 bases to trimming and J lost 6 bases, with 9 bases between them.

The chain carries TRBV30 and TRBJ1-2, with D tentatively TRBD1 (6 bases). The CDR3 has 13 amino acids. V lost 5 bases to trimming and J lost 6 bases, with 16 bases between them. Germline CDR1 is GTSNPN and CDR2 is SVGIG (reference sequence). The CDR3 loop is CAWSYNRVDGYTF. The CDR3 DNA reads TGTGCCTGGTCATATAACAGGGTGGATGGCTACACCTTC.

The chain employs TRBV7-2 and TRBJ2-7, with no clear D. The CDR3 consists of 12 residues. From germline, CDR1 is SGHTA and CDR2 FQGNSA. V lost 2 bases to trimming and J lost 6 bases, with 8 bases between them. Here the CDR3 DNA reads TGTGCCAGCAGCTTAATGGAAAGCGAGCAGTACTTC. Its protein is CASSLMESEQYF.

Only a few counts were recorded for this clone. This rearrangement joins TRBV10-1 to TRBJ2-2; 8 nucleotides agree with TRBD2. CDR3 size: 14 residues. CDR1 and CDR2 from the germline V gene are WNHNN and SYGVQD (reference sequence). V gave up 8 bases and J gave up 0 bases; unmatched junction bases: 2. The CDR3 protein is CASSGGANTGELFF. In DNA, the CDR3 is TGCGCCAGCTCCGGGGGGGCGAACACCGGGGAGCTGTTTTTT.

This chain joins TRBV11-2 and TRBJ2-1; D perhaps matches TRBD2 (6 bases). Trimming took 2 bases from V and 7 from J, leaving 15 bases between them. Germline CDR1 reads SGHAT; CDR2 reads FQNNGV. This CDR3 has 15 residues. CDR3: CASSLWASEANEQFF. The CDR3, as DNA: TGTGCCAGCAGCTTATGGGCTAGCGAAGCTAATGAGCAGTTCTTC. Full variable domain (missing parts from reference TRBV11-2 and TRBJ2-1): EAGVAQSPRYKIIEKRQSVAFWCNPISGHATLYWYQQILGQGPKLLIQFQNNGVVDDSQLPKDRFSAERLKGVDSTLKIQPAKLEDSAVYLCASSLWASEANEQFFGPGTRLTVL.

The chain joins TRBV18 to TRBJ2-1, with no clear D. V was cut by 2 bases and J by 6 bases, with 11 bases left in between. The CDR3 is made up of 14 amino acids. The germline V gene has CDR1 KGHSH and CDR2 LQKENI. The CDR3 is CASSPSRGSNEQFF. CDR3 coding DNA: TGTGCCAGCTCACCATCCCGAGGTTCCAATGAGCAGTTCTTC.

The chain uses TRBV6-5 and TRBJ2-1, with 11 bases that match TRBD2. Germline V gene lookup returns CDR1 MNHEY and CDR2 SVGAGI. CDR3 size: 15 residues. With 2 bases clipped from V and 7 bases from J, the junction kept 4 bases outside the gene matches. The CDR3 DNA reads TGTGCCAGCAGTTACGCTACTAGCGGGGGTAATGAGCAGTTCTTC. Translating gives CASSYATSGGNEQFF.

The V and J genes are TRBV15 and TRBJ2-7; D is undetermined. The CDR3 contains 14 residues. CDR1 LNHNV and CDR2 YYDKDF come from the germline V gene (reference sequence). Trimming shortened V by 1 base and J by 3 bases, and 10 bases separated the two germline ends. In DNA form, the CDR3 reads TGTGCCACCAGCAGAGGAGTTGCTGGCTACGAGCAGTACTTC. This translates into CATSRGVAGYEQYF.